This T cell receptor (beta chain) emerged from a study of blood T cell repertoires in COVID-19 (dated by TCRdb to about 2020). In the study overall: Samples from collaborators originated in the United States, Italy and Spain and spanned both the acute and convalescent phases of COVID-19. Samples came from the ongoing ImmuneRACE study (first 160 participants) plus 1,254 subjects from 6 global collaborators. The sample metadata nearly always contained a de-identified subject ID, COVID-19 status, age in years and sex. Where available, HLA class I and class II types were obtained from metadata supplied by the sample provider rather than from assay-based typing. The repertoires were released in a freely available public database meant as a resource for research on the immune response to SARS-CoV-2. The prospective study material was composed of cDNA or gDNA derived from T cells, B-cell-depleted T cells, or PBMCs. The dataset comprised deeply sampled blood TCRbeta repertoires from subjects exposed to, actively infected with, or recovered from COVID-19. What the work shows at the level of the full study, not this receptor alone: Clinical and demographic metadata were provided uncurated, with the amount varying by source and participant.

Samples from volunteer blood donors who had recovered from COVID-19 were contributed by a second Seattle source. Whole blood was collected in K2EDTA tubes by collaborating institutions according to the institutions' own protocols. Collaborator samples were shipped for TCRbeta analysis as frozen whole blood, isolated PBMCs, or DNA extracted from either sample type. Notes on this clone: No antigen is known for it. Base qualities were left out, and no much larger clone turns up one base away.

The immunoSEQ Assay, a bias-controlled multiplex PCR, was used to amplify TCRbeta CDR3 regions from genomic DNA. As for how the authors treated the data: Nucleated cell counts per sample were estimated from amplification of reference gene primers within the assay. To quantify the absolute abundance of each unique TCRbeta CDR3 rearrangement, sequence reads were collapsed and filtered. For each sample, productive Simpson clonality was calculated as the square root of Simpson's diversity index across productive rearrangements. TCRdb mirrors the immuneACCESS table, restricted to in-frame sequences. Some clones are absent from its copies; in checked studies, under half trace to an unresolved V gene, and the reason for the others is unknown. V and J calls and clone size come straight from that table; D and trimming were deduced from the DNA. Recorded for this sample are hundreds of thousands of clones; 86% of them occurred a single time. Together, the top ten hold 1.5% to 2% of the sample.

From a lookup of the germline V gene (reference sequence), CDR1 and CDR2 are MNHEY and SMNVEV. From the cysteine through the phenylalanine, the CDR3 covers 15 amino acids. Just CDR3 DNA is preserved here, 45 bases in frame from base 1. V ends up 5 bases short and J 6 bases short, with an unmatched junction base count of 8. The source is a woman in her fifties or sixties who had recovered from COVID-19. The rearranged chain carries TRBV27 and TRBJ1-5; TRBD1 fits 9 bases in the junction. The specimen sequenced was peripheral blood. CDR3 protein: CASSPGTGYGQPQHF. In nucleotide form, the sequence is TGTGCCAGCAGTCCTGGGACAGGGTATGGTCAGCCCCAGCATTTT.